The present T cell receptor beta chain was sequenced within a study of cytomegalovirus exposure and HLA in healthy donors. CDR1 and CDR2 (germline): SGHVS, FQNEAQ. This CDR3 comprises 15 residues. Trimming cost V 4 bases and J 4 bases; bases outside gene matches: 3. PCR amplification relied on 60 Vbeta primers (plus 13 Jbeta primers). Measured with immunoSEQ multiplex PCR; TCRdb has only the in-frame clones, and not every one. The sample lists about 140,000 clones, 70% to 85% occurring once. The chain joins TRBV7-8 to TRBJ2-1; 11 nucleotides align to TRBD2. Sequences were obtained from PBMCs. The source is a man between 35 and 55 years old in good health and CMV-seronegative. The CDR3 reads CASSSTSGSYNEQFF. The DNA of the CDR3 is TGTGCCAGCAGCTCCACTAGCGGGAGTTACAATGAGCAGTTCTTC.